Listed below are T cell receptor beta chains from one sample, sequenced in a study of T cell repertoires in cytomegalovirus infection. TCRdb analysed the reads with MiXCR anew, one entry per CDR3 protein. The sample carries fewer than 250,000 distinct CDR3 sequences, about 12% recorded once. Sequenced: PBMCs. The receptors stem from a human donor in good health (CMV status not recorded). Some clones in this sample may be carry-over from other donors' samples. Each CDR3 is given without its conserved first and last residue. Not every row has a clone size; where given, it reads once, few, many or a size class.

V | size | CDR3
TRBV15 | many | ATSRALGANVLT
TRBV7-8 | medium-sized | ASSLRSGGPLSGEQF
TRBV6-1 | many | ASSRSYPPQY
TRBV28 | few | ASSLPAPIAQY
TRBV4-2 | few | ASSRAFEGTEAF
TRBV7-2 | many | ASSYGGPGGNQPQH
TRBV7-2 | many | ASSPRTGSPEAF
TRBV7-2 | many | ASSTGATEETQY
TRBV25-1 | . | ASSEIGGQGRYT
TRBV4-2 | . | ASSPRPTGDEQY
TRBV7-2 | many | ASSSGLMLTDTQY
TRBV7-2 | many | ASSLSGTSHHTQY
TRBV7-2 | many | ASSLKRREGGRFYGEETQY
TRBV20-1 | . | SAWDSYEQY
TRBV19 | few | ASSSTGQGAGEQY
TRBV29-1 | once | SVWLNEQY
TRBV7-2 | many | ASSLFAGSATNSPLH
TRBV7-2 | many | ASSIRQGGKLF
TRBV19 | few | ASSSRSRADNYGYT
TRBV19 | once | ATSIGGSKVVDTQY
TRBV20-1 | few | SASRDRGLSETQY
TRBV30 | . | AWSEARIRATEAF
TRBV19 | . | ASKRGETYNEQF
TRBV25-1 | many | ASSAFRNTEAF
TRBV28 | few | ASGDRGPGANVLT
TRBV7-2 | many | ASSPQGASGNTIY
TRBV29-1 | . | SVSVQLAYEQY
TRBV19 | many | ASSPIDRGPHEQY
TRBV7-2 | many | ASSLDLVHTEAF